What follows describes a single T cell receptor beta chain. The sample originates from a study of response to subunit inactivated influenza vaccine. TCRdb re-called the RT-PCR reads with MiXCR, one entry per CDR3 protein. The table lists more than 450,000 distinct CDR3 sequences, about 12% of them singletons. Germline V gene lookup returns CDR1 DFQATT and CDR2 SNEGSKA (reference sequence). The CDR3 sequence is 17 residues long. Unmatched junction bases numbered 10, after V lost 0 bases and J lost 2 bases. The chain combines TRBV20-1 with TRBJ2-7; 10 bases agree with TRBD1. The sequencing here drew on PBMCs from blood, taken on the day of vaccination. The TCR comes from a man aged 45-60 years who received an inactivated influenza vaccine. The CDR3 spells CSARDPPGQGSPYEQYF. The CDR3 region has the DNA TGCAGTGCTAGAGATCCCCCGGGACAGGGGTCTCCCTACGAGCAGTACTTC.